The subject of this entry is one T cell receptor (beta chain). Its target is not known. The sample belongs to a study of cytomegalovirus exposure and HLA in healthy donors. Points from the study as a whole: Most CMV-associated TCR beta chains appeared HLA-restricted in a later analysis. Several of the most significant clusters were apparently associated with common viral pathogens in a later analysis. It was 150 to 200 TCR beta chains that were listed as cytomegalovirus-associated.

CDR1 and CDR2 from the germline V gene are MNHEY and SVGAGI. Deletions cut 0 bases from V and 1 base from J, with 10 bases between. The CDR3 spans 16 residues. Amplification used 60 Vbeta primers and 13 Jbeta primers. In the authors' methods: A later analysis counted 65 million to 80 million unique TCR beta chains, some 11 million shared. The protocol was immunoSEQ multiplex PCR, while the TCRdb copy is restricted to in-frame clones and leaves out a portion. V, J and clone size are taken as reported in that table, and D and trimming were inferred from the DNA itself. The sample shows about 100,000 clones, roughly 85% of them seen only once.

The chain has TRBV6-5 and TRBJ2-1, with D perhaps matching TRBD2 (5 bases). The sample was PBMCs. This receptor was obtained from a man younger than 45 in good health and CMV-seronegative. The CDR3 DNA reads TGTGCCAGCAGTTACTCGGGTAGCGTGTCCTACAATGAGCAGTTCTTC. It encodes CASSYSGSVSYNEQFF.